This passage covers 11 T cell receptor beta chains from one sample sequenced in a study of siplizumab effects on memory and regulatory T cells. Assay used: immunoSEQ multiplex PCR; TCRdb lists only in-frame clones, some missing. The table lists around 100,000 clones, 85% to 95% of them singletons. Source material: Tregs sorted from blood. Receptor source: a human donor in good health.

The CDR3 nucleotides are TGTGCCAGCAGCCCAGGACAGAGCTCCTACGAGCAGTACTTC. Protein: CASSPGQSSYEQYF. V is TRBV9 and J is TRBJ2-7; maybe TRBD1 (6 bases). This CDR3 has 14 amino acids. Germline CDR1 SGDLS, CDR2 YYNGEE. The V and J ends lost 4 bases and 0 bases respectively, with 11 bases between them.

As regards this clone: Other DNA sequences from this sample encode an identical CDR3 as well. The chain links TRBV5-1 to TRBJ1-1; no reliable D call. The CDR3 consists of 12 residues. The V gene's germline CDR1 is SGHRS and CDR2 YFSETQ. V was clipped by 7 bases and J by 3 bases, with 10 bases between them. The chain's CDR3 is CASEGLDTEAFF. The CDR3 region has the DNA TGCGCCAGCGAAGGGCTGGACACTGAAGCTTTCTTT.

This chain links TRBV29-1 with TRBJ2-3; D unclear. The CDR3 contains 11 residues. Trimming left V 7 bases short and J 0 bases short, with 5 bases between. Looked up from germline, CDR1 is SQVTM and CDR2 is ANQGSEA. In nucleotides, the CDR3 is TGCAGCGCCTCTAGCACAGATACGCAGTATTTT. Its protein product is CSASSTDTQYF.

The CDR3 bases are TGCGCCAGCAGCTTGGATGCCAGGGGAAGAGGTGGCTACACCTTC. It is translated as CASSLDARGRGGYTF. The chain employs TRBV5-1 and TRBJ1-2; D is perhaps TRBD1 (6 bases). There are 15 residues in the CDR3. V was shortened by 0 bases and J by 7 bases, with 16 bases between the two germline ends. The germline V gene encodes CDR1 SGHRS and CDR2 YFSETQ.

This sequence joins TRBV9 and TRBJ2-7; a weak D match, TRBD1 (5 bases). The CDR3 length is 14 residues. The ends were cut back, 4 bases at V and 3 bases at J, with 14 bases in the middle. Germline V gene lookup returns CDR1 SGDLS and CDR2 YYNGEE. The CDR3 spells CASSLSGLGYEQYF. DNA of the CDR3: TGTGCCAGCAGCTTATCAGGGTTGGGCTACGAGCAGTACTTC.

Regarding this clone: Different DNA sequences within this sample yield the same CDR3. The chain carries TRBV2 and TRBJ1-3, with D uncertain. CDR1 is SNHLY and CDR2 is FYNNEI in the germline V gene. This CDR3 region has 14 residues. V gave up 4 bases and J gave up 0 bases, with 7 bases separating them. The CDR3 reads CASSVGSSGNTIYF. As DNA, the CDR3 is TGTGCCAGCAGTGTGGGGAGCTCTGGAAACACCATATATTTT.

The chain joins TRBV6-5 to TRBJ2-1, with D possibly TRBD2 on 5 matching bases. Per germline, CDR1 MNHEY and CDR2 SVGAGI. CDR3 size: 15 residues. Trimming stripped 2 bases from V and 0 bases from J, with 8 bases between. CDR3 sequence reads: CASSYEGGSYNEQFF. Written as DNA, the CDR3 is TGTGCCAGCAGTTACGAGGGTGGCTCCTACAATGAGCAGTTCTTC.

The chain recombines TRBV12-5 with TRBJ2-1; the D is unclear. Trimming pared 1 base from V and 5 bases from J, leaving 3 bases between. The CDR3 spans 12 residues. Germline lookup yields CDR1 LGHNT and CDR2 FRNRAP. This chain's CDR3 is CASGLGHNEQFF. DNA for the CDR3: TGTGCTAGTGGTTTGGGGCACAATGAGCAGTTCTTC. Based on the CDR3 plus reference TRBV12-5 and TRBJ2-1, the full variable domain is DARVTQTPRHKVTEMGQEVTMRCQPILGHNTVFWYRQTMMQGLELLAYFRNRAPLDDSGMPKDRFSAEMPDATLATLKIQPSEPRDSAVYFCASGLGHNEQFFGPGTRLTVL.

The chain is built from TRBV5-1 and TRBJ2-7, with 9 positions matching TRBD1. V was clipped by 4 bases and J by 4 bases; unmatched bases: 12. The CDR3 is 16 residues long. The V gene's germline CDR1 is SGHRS and CDR2 YFSETQ. CDR3 sequence: CASSLAGTTGGYEQYF. The CDR3 region has the DNA TGCGCCAGCAGCCTGGCTGGAACGACAGGGGGTTACGAGCAGTACTTC.

This chain uses TRBV4-1 with TRBJ2-2, with D possibly TRBD2 on 5 matching bases. Deletions cut 1 base from V and 0 bases from J, with 9 bases between. The CDR3 runs 16 residues. Germline V gives CDR1 MGHRA, CDR2 YSYEKL. The CDR3 loop reads CASSQGYSANTGELFF. CDR3 bases: TGCGCCAGCAGCCAAGGATATAGCGCGAACACCGGGGAGCTGTTTTTT.

The chain combines TRBV10-3 with TRBJ2-5; D is unclear. The CDR3 is 12 residues long. V gave up 4 bases and J gave up 4 bases, with 7 bases separating them. Germline CDR1 reads ENHRY; CDR2 reads SYGVKD. The CDR3 DNA is TGTGCCATCAGTGGACAATTAGAGACCCAGTACTTC. Amino acid sequence: CAISGQLETQYF.